Included here is one T cell receptor beta chain sequence, with context. This clonotype was seen only a few times. Its antigen has not been determined. No much larger clone is present one base from it, and per-base qualities are unavailable. This entry comes from a study of blood T cells in healthy people across ages (dated by TCRdb to the mid-2010s). Study-wide context: In model experiments, roughly one uniquely barcoded TCR beta cDNA molecule per two T cells was captured by template switching. Using deep sequencing normalized with unique cDNA molecular identifiers, the study measured how TCR beta repertoire diversity changes with age. Donors were grouped into four age groups: young (average 16 years), middle-aged (about 38), aged (roughly 62) and long-lived (around 80). To avoid experimental bias, donors of different ages were spread randomly across the sequencing lanes. The study analyzed two additional independent replicas of 1 million unique cDNA reads from the same blood draw for two donors, one aged 18 to 30 and one aged 80 or older.

The library came from 5' RACE. TCRdb records Illumina HiSeq 2500 as the sequencer. A second roughly 6 to 12 cycle PCR used a sample-barcoded 5' primer and a J-beta primer mix. A unique molecular identifier was introduced onto each TCR beta cDNA molecule by a template-switch 5' adaptor carrying 12 random nucleotides. Each sample yielded at least 3 million CDR3-containing paired-end reads. First-strand cDNA was synthesized from all RNA with the Mint cDNA synthesis kit, primed by a TRBC-specific oligonucleotide. Following uracil-DNA glycosylase treatment, all cDNA underwent a first 18-cycle PCR with the universal primers M1SS and BC2_uni_R. Under the source paper's analysis protocol: For normalization, 1 million high-quality reads, each with a distinct molecular identifier, were randomly selected from each sample. Reads sharing molecular identifiers were discarded rather than binned into consensus sequences. MiTCR, with a Q25 quality threshold and the strictest error-elimination algorithm, was used for CDR3 identification, clonotype clustering and error correction. A nonparametric unseen species model with Euler transformation was used to estimate lower-bound total TCR beta diversity. TCRdb reworked the public reads: Q25 trimming with fastp, MiXCR clone assembly, productive beta chains retained. Each CDR3 protein gets just one entry, which takes the most common genes and DNA from the rows behind it. The V and J calls follow TCRdb's processing rather than the paper's. The sample data list around 1.5 million distinct CDR3 sequences, and roughly 30% of these were observed just once. About 11% of the sample goes to the ten largest clones.

The 35 to 40 donors, aged 6 to 90 years, were systemically healthy Caucasian individuals from Russia. Ten milliliters of peripheral blood were drawn from each donor into EDTA-treated Vacutainer tubes. Ficoll-Paque density-gradient centrifugation was used to isolate PBMCs, with at least 6 million obtained per sample. Trizol reagent was used to extract total RNA from the PBMCs, yielding at least 6 micrograms per sample. Naive CD45RAhigh/CD27high T cell percentages were measured by flow cytometry on a PBMC aliquot from every donor. Taken from the germline V gene (reference sequence), the CDR1 and CDR2 loops are SEHNR and FQNEAQ. V is reduced by 1 base and J by 0 bases, leaving a spacing of 14 bases between them. Counted from cysteine to phenylalanine, this CDR3 has 17 amino acids. The kept DNA is CDR3 alone, 51 bases in frame from the first base. The research as a whole found: Estimates of total diversity based on one million sequenced T cells were regarded as lower bounds and as underestimates. Compared with the aged group, more naive CD4+ T cells, fewer expanded clones and increased TCR diversity were shown by the long-lived group, suggesting age selection. Because the CMV infection status of the donors was unknown, age-related changes in expanded clonotypes may potentially have been confounded. Since profiling was done on bulk unsorted PBMCs, naive and antigen-experienced compartments could not be conclusively compared. There was a strong correlation between observed TCR beta diversity and the percentage of naive T cells measured by flow cytometry. Observed TCR beta diversity per million T cells fell roughly linearly with age, and a significant reduction was already apparent by age around 40.

Source material: blood. The receptor's source is a woman aged 25 to 39 in good health. The chain employs TRBV7-9 and TRBJ2-3, with the D gene not clear enough to name. The CDR3 protein is CASSLVIGHKSTDTQYF. The DNA sequence reads TGTGCCAGCAGCTTAGTTATTGGCCACAAAAGCACAGATACGCAGTATTTT.